This TCR beta chain was obtained from a study of cytomegalovirus exposure and HLA in healthy donors. General study points: Serostatus for CMV was the only available immune exposure information. The later analysis indicated that the majority of CMV-associated TCR beta chains appeared HLA-restricted. Sequencing likely generated an artifact that appeared as a cluster of highly shared sequence variants.

This clone came up a few times. Its antigen is undetermined. Germline V lookup: CDR1 SGHRS, CDR2 YFSETQ. Trimming took off 0 bases at V and 6 bases at J, with 7 bases between the two ends. This CDR3 contains 12 residues. PCR amplification relied on 60 Vbeta primers (plus 13 Jbeta primers). Assay used: immunoSEQ multiplex PCR; TCRdb lists only in-frame clones, some missing. Of fewer than 200,000 clones in the sample, approximately 71% were seen once. Source material: PBMCs. The receptor was isolated from a girl aged 5 to 17 in good health and CMV-seronegative. The chain is built from TRBV5-1 and TRBJ2-7, with D perhaps TRBD2 (5 bases). The DNA for the CDR3 is TGCGCCAGCAGCTTGGGAGGGTCCGAGCAGTACTTC. Translated: CASSLGGSEQYF.